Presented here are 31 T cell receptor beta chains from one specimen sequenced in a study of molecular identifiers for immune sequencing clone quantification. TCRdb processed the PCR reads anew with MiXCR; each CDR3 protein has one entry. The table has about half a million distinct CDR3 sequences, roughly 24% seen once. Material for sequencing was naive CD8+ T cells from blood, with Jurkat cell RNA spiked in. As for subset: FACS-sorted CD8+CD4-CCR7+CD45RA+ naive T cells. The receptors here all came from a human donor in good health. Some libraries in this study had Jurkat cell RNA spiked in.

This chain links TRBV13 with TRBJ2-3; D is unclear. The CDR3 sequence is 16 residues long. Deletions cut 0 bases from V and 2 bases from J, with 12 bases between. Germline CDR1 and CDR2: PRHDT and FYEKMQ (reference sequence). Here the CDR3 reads CASSLGLGSPTDTQYF. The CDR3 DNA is TGTGCCAGCAGCTTAGGCCTGGGCAGTCCCACAGATACGCAGTATTTT.

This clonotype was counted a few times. The CDR3 protein is CASSADRRGLDEQFF. The CDR3, as DNA: TGTGCCAGCAGTGCGGACAGGCGGGGTTTAGATGAGCAGTTCTTC. The chain is built from TRBV28 and TRBJ2-1, with D perhaps TRBD1 (7 bases). Trimming stripped 5 bases from V and 8 bases from J, with 19 bases between. CDR1 and CDR2 (germline): MDHEN, SYDVKM. This CDR3 contains 15 residues.

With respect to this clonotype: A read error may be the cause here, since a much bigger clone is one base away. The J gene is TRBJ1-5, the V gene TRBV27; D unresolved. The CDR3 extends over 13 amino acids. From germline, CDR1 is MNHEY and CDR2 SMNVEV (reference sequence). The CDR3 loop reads CASGLSVNQPQHF. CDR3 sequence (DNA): TGTGCCAGCGGTTTATCGGTCAATCAGCCCCAGCATTTT.

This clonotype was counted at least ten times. CDR3 coding DNA: TGTGCCAGCAGCGAGGGTTATTACAACGAGCAGTACTTC. Translation: CASSEGYYNEQYF. The chain joins TRBV2 to TRBJ2-7; perhaps TRBD2 as D (5 bases). Between the trimmed V and J ends, which lost 6 bases and 5 bases, there was a span of 14 bases. CDR3 length: 13 residues. Germline loops: CDR1 SNHLY, CDR2 FYNNEI.

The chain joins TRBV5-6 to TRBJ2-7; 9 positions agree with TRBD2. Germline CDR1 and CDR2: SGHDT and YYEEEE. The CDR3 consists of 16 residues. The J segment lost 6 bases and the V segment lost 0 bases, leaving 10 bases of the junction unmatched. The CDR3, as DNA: TGTGCCAGCAGCTTGGTGGTTAGCGGGAGTTCCGCCGAGCAGTACTTC. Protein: CASSLVVSGSSAEQYF.

CDR3 nucleotide sequence: TGTGCCAGCAGTTACTCGGGACAGGGTGCGGAGCCCCAGCATTTT. Translated: CASSYSGQGAEPQHF. V usage is TRBV6-5 and J usage is TRBJ1-5; 9 positions match TRBD1. The CDR3 has 15 amino acids. Germline CDR1 reads MNHEY; CDR2 reads SVGAGI. Trimming cost V 0 bases and J 8 bases; bases outside gene matches: 5.

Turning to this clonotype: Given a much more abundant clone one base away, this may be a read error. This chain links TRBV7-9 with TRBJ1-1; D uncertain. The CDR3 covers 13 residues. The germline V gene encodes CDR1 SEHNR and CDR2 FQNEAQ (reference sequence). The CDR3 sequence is CASSPPMNTEASF. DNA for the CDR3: TGTGCCAGCAGCCCCCCCATGAACACTGAAGCTTCCTTT.

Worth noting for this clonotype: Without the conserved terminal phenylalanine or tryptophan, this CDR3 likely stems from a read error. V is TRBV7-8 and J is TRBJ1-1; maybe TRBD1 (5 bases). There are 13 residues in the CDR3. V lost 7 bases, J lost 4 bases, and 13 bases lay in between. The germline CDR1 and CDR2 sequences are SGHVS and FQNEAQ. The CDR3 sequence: CASTWGLRTEAFS. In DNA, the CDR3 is TGTGCCAGCACCTGGGGGTTGCGCACTGAAGCTTTCTCT.

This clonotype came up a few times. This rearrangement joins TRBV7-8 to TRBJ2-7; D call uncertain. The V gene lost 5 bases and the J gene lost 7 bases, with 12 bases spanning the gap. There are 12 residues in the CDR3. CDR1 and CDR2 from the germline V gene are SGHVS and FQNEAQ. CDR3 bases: TGTGCCAGCAGCCCCCTCTCATTAGAGCAGTACTTC. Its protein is CASSPLSLEQYF.

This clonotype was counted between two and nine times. This chain's CDR3 is CSVLDPDRVGPYEQYF. The DNA of the CDR3 is TGCAGCGTTCTCGATCCGGACAGGGTGGGCCCCTACGAGCAGTACTTC. The gene calls are TRBV29-1 and TRBJ2-7, with 8 bases fitting TRBD1. Germline trimming cut 5 bases from V and 2 bases from J; bases unmatched to any gene: 14. This CDR3 spans 16 amino acids. The germline CDR1 and CDR2 sequences are SQVTM and ANQGSEA.

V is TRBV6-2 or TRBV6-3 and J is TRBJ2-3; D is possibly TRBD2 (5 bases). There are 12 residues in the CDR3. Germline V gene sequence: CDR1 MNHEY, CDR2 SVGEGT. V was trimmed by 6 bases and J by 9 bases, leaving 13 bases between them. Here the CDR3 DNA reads TGTGCCAGCAGGGACTTCTCGGGGACGCAGTATTTT. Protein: CASRDFSGTQYF.

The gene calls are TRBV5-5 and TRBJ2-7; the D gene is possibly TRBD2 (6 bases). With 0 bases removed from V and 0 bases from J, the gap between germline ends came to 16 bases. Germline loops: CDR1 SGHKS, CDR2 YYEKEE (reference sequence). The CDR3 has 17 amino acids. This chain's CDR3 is CASSLAPDRGSSYEQYF. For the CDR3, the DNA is TGTGCCAGCAGCTTGGCCCCCGATCGGGGGAGCTCCTACGAGCAGTACTTC.

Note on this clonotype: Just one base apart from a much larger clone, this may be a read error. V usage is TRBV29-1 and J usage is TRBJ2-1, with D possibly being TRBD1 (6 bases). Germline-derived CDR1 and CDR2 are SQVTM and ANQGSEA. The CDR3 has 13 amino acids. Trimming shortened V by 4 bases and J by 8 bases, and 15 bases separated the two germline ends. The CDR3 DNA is TGCAGCGTTGCGTGGGGCGCAGGGGATGAGCAGTTCTTC. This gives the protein CSVAWGAGDEQFF.

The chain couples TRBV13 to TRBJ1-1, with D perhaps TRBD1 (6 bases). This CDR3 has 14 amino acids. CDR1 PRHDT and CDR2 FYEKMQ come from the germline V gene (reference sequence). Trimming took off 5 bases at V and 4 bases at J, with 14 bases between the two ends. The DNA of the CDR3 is TGTGCCAGCAGCAAGGGCAGGGGCATCACTGAAGCTTTCTTT. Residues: CASSKGRGITEAFF.

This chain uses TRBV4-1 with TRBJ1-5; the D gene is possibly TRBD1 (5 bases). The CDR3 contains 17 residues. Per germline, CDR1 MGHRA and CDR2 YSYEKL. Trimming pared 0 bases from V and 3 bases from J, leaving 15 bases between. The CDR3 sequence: CASSQDGGRPINQPQHF. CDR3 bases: TGCGCCAGCAGCCAAGACGGGGGGAGGCCGATCAATCAGCCCCAGCATTTT.

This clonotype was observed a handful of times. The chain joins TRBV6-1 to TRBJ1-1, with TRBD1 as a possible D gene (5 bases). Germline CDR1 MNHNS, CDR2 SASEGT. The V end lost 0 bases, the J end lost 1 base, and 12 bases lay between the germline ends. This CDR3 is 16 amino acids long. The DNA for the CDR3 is TGTGCCAGCAGTGAAGCGAGTTCGACAGCGAACACTGAAGCTTTCTTT. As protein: CASSEASSTANTEAFF.

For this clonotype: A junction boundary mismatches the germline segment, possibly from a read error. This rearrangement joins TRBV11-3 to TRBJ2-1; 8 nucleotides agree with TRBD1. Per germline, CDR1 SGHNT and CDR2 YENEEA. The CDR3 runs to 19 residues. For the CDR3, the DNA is TGTGCCAGCAGCCCGGGACAGGACGGGCGAAAACCCCCCTACAATGAGCAGTGCTTC. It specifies CASSPGQDGRKPPYNEQCF.

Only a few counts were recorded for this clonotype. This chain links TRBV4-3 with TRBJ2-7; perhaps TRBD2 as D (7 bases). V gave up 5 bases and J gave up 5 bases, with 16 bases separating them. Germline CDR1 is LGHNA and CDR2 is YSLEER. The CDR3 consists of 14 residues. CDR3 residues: CASSSGRGGHEQYF. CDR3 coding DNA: TGCGCCAGCAGCTCGGGGAGGGGGGGCCACGAGCAGTACTTC.

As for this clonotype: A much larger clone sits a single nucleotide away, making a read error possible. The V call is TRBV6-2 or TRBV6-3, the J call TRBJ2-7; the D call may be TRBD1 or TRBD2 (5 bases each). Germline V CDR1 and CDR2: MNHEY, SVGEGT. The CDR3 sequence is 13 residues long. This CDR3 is CASSYGGFYAQYF. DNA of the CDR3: TGTGCCAGCAGTTACGGGGGTTTCTACGCGCAGTACTTC.

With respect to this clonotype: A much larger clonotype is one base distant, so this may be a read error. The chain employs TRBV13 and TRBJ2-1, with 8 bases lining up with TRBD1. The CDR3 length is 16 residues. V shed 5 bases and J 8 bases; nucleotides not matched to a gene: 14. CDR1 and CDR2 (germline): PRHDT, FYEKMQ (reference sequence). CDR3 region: CASSHHKQGVRYEQFF. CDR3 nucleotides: TGTGCCAGCAGCCACCATAAACAGGGGGTTCGGTATGAGCAGTTCTTC.

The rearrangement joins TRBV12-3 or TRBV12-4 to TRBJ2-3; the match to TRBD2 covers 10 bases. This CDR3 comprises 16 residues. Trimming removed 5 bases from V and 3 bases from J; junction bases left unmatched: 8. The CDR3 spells CASSPLGTSDTDTQYF. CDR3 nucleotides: TGTGCCAGCAGTCCCCTCGGGACTAGCGATACAGATACGCAGTATTTT.

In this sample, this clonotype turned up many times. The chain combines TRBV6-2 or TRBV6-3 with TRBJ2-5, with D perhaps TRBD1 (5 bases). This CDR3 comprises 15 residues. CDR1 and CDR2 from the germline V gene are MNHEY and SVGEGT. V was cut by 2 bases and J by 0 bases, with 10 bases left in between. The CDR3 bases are TGTGCCAGCAGTTACCAGGGCCTGTACCAAGAGACCCAGTACTTC. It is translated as CASSYQGLYQETQYF.

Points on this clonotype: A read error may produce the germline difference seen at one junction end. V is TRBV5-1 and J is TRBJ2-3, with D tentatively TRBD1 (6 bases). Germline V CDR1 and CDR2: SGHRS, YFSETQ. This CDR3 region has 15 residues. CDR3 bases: TGCGCCAGCAGCTTGTATGGACAGAACACAGATACGCTGTATTTT. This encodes CASSLYGQNTDTLYF. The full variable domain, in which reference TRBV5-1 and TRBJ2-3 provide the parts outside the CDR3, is KAGVTQTPRYLIKTRGQQVTLSCSPISGHRSVSWYQQTPGQGLQFLFEYFSETQRNKGNFPGRFSGRQFSNSRSEMNVSTLELGDSALYLCASSLYGQNTDTLYFGPGTRLTVL.

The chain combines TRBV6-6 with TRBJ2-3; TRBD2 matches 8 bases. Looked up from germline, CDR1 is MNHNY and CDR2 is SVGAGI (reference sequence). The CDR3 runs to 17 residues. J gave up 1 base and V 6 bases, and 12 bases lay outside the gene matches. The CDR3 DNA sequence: TGTGCCAGCAGCTGGCTAGCGGGCGGTCCTCGCACAGATACGCAGTATTTT. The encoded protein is CASSWLAGGPRTDTQYF.

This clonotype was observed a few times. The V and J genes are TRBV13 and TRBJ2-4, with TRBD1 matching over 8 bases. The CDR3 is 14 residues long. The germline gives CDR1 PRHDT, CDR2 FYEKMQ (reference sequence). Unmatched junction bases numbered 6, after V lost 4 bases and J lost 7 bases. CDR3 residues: CASSSGQGRNIQYF. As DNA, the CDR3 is TGTGCCAGCAGCTCAGGACAGGGCCGCAACATTCAGTACTTC. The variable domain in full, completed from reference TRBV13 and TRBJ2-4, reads AAGVIQSPRHLIKEKRETATLKCYPIPRHDTVYWYQQGPGQDPQFLISFYEKMQSDKGSIPDRFSAQQFSDYHSELNMSSLELGDSALYFCASSSGQGRNIQYFGAGTRLSVL.

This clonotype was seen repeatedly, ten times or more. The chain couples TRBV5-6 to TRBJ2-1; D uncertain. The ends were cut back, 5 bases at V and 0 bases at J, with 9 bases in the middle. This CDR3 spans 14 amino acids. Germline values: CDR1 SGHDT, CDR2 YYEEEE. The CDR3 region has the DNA TGTGCCAGCAGTCGAGCCGTCTCCTACAATGAGCAGTTCTTC. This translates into CASSRAVSYNEQFF.

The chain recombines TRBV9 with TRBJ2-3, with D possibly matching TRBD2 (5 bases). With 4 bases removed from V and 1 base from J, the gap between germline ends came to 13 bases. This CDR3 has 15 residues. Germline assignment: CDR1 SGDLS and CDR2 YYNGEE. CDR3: CASSSEVGGTDTQYF. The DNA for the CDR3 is TGTGCCAGCAGCAGTGAAGTCGGGGGCACAGATACGCAGTATTTT.

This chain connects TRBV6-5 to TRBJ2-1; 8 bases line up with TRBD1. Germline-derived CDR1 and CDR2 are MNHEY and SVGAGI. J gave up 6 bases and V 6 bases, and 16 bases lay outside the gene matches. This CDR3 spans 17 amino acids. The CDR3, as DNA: TGTGCCAGCAGCAAATTTGGTTTAGGACAGGGCGTCAATGAGCAGTTCTTC. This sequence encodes CASSKFGLGQGVNEQFF.

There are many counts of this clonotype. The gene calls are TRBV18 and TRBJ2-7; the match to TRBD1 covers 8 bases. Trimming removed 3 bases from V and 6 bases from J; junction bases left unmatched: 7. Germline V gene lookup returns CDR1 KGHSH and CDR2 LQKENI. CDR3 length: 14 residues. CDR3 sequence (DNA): TGTGCCAGCTCACCTGGACAGGGAGTGGCCGAGCAGTACTTC. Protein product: CASSPGQGVAEQYF.

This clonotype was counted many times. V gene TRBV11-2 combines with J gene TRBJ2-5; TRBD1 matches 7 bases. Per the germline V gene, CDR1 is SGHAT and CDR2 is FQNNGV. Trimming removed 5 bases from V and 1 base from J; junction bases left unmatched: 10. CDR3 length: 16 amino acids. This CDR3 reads CASSPRKTGTQETQYF. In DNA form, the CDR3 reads TGTGCCAGCAGCCCACGAAAGACAGGGACCCAAGAGACCCAGTACTTC.

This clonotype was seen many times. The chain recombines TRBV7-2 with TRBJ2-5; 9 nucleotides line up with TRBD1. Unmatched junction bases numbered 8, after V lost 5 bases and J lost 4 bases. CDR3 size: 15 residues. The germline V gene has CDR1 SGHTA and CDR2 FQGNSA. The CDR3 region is CASSPNRGLIETQYF. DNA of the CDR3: TGTGCCAGCAGCCCAAACAGGGGGCTGATAGAGACCCAGTACTTC.